The clone carrying this T cell receptor (beta chain) was seen a handful of times. This CDR3 spans 14 amino acids. Looked up from germline, CDR1 is GTSNPN and CDR2 is SVGIG (reference sequence). J was trimmed by 4 bases and V by 2 bases; bases with no gene match: 5. These data come from a study of blood T cell repertoires in COVID-19. In the study overall: The samples span acute and convalescent COVID-19 from the United States, Italy and Spain. PBMCs, B-cell-depleted T cells, or T cells provided the cDNA or gDNA that made up the material.

Generated by immunoSEQ multiplex PCR, the TCRdb table keeps only in-frame clones and is missing some. Among some 170,000 clones listed, around 76% were seen once. Sequencing used peripheral blood. The chain uses TRBV30 and TRBJ1-5, with 7 bases matching TRBD1. This TCR came from a woman in her 70s with acute or convalescent COVID-19. CDR3 nucleotides: TGTGCCTGGAGTAAGGGACAGTCAAATCAGCCCCAGCATTTT. Translated, it gives CAWSKGQSNQPQHF.